The T cell receptor beta chain under discussion was sequenced for a study of control samples from healthy donors and cancer patients. V dropped 3 bases and J dropped 10 bases, with 23 bases sitting between them. CDR1 and CDR2 from the germline V gene are MNHEY and SMNVEV (reference sequence). CDR3 size: 16 residues. Clones were sequenced by immunoSEQ multiplex PCR, and TCRdb holds only the in-frame ones, with some missing. The sample includes around 150,000 clones, over 85% of them seen just once. The sequenced sample was blood. This receptor was taken from a man younger than 40 in good health. V usage is TRBV27 and J usage is TRBJ2-3; TRBD1 might be the D (6 bases). The CDR3 nucleotides read TGTGCCAGCAGTTTCCACGGGACAACCTTCGAGATGGCGCAGTATTTT. This codes for CASSFHGTTFEMAQYF.